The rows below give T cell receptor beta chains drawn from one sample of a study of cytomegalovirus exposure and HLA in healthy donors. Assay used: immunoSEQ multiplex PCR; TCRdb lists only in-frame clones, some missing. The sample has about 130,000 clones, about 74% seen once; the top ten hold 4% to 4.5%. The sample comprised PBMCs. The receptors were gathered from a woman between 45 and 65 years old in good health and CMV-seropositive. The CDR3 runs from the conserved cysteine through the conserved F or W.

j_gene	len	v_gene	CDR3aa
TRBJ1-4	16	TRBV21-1	CASSKSETGINEKLFF
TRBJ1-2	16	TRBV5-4	CASSPSPAGSNYGYTF
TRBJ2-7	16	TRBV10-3	CAISSPSRTGGREQYF
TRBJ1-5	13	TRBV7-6	CASSLATDQPQHF
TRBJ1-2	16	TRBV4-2	CASSQDARERGGSYTF
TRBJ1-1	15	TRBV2	CASRDRGLENTEAFF
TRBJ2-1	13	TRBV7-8	CASSERWKNEQFF
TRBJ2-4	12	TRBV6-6	CASALPGGDQYF
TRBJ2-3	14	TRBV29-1	CSVERLAGADTQYF
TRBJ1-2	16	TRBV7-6	CASSRGTLEANYGYTF
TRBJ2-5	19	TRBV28	CASIEGLAGVPNFSETQYF
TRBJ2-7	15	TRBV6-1	CASSAAGAGFYEQYF
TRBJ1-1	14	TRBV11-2	CASSLDRRGTEAFF
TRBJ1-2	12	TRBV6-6	CASSLVGGGYTF
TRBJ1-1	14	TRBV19	CASRAGQGGLFAFF
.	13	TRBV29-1	CSVAPGQAYEQYF
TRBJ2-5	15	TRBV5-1	CASLPSGGAVETQYF
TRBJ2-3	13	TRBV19	CASSIGVRDTQYF
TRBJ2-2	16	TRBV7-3	CASSLMDAGSGGELFF
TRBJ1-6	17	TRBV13	CASSLGHWGQGNSPLHF
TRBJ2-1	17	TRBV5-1	CASSLRPSDRGGNEQFF
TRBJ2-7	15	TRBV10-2	CATTKSNSGVYEQYF
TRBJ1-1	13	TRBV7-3	CASSLIRDSEAFF
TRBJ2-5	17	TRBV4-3	CASSRVPGLAGFETQYF
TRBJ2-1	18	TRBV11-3	CASSRPRGGTSSYNEQFF
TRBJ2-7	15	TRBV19	CASSIGQGIAYEQYF
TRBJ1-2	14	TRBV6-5	CASRPTGPLSGYTF
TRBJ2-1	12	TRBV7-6	CASSQDRGEQFF
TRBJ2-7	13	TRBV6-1	CASTSGGTGEQYF
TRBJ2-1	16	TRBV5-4	CASSLITGGPSGEQFF
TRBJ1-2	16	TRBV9	CASSVESMDRGNGYTF
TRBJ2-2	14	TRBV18	CASSPPRGTGELFF
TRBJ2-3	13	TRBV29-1	CSALQGGTDTQYF
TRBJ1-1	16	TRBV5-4	CASSSTGWGMNTEAFF
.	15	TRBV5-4	CASSLSGTGSYEQYF